Presented here are 6 T cell receptor beta chains from one specimen sequenced in a study of blood T cells in healthy people across ages. Together with a sample-barcoded 5' primer, a J-beta primer mix was included in a second PCR lasting roughly 6 to 12 cycles. TCRdb fed the 5' RACE reads into MiXCR, producing one record per CDR3 protein. The table records hundreds of thousands of distinct CDR3 sequences, under 35% of them present only once. Sequencing input: blood. The source is an elderly woman in good health.

At least ten counts were recorded for this clonotype. The chain links TRBV28 to TRBJ2-5, with TRBD2 matching over 13 bases. Germline lookup yields CDR1 MDHEN and CDR2 SYDVKM. The CDR3 is 17 residues long. The J segment lost 1 base and the V segment lost 2 bases, leaving 4 bases of the junction unmatched. CDR3 sequence (DNA): TGTGCCAGCAGTTTAGGAGGACTAGCGGGGGCCCAAGAGACCCAGTACTTC. This encodes CASSLGGLAGAQETQYF.

A note on this clonotype: Possible read error: a much larger clone is one base away. This rearrangement joins TRBV6-6 to TRBJ2-5, with 9 bases matching TRBD1. Germline V gene sequence: CDR1 MNHNY, CDR2 SVGAGI (reference sequence). The CDR3 contains 14 residues. The ends lost 6 bases at V and 2 bases at J; junction bases unmatched: 4. The CDR3 loop is CASRTDRGQETQYF. CDR3 sequence (DNA): TGTGCCAGCAGGACGGACAGGGGACAAGAGACCCAGTACTTC.

This clonotype showed up just a few times. This chain joins TRBV20-1 and TRBJ1-1; D may be TRBD1 (6 bases). CDR3 size: 15 residues. Germline CDR1 reads DFQATT; CDR2 reads SNEGSKA (reference sequence). Trimming cost V 0 bases and J 3 bases, with 14 bases left between them. This CDR3 reads CSARDAGHRYTEAFF. The CDR3 bases are TGCAGTGCTAGAGATGCGGGACATCGCTACACTGAAGCTTTCTTT.

This clonotype appeared many times. The V call is TRBV27, the J call TRBJ2-3, with 9 bases that match TRBD2. Germline-derived CDR1 and CDR2 are MNHEY and SMNVEV (reference sequence). V lost 2 bases, J lost 6 bases, and 6 bases stayed unmatched. This CDR3 region has 15 residues. In DNA, the CDR3 is TGTGCCAGCAGTTTAAAGTCTAGCGGGGTGGATACGCAGTATTTT. Protein: CASSLKSSGVDTQYF.

Note on this clonotype: This may be a read error, as it is one base from a much larger clone. This chain connects TRBV6-5 to TRBJ2-7; 8 nucleotides line up with TRBD2. The CDR3 contains 15 residues. V shed 5 bases and J 7 bases; nucleotides not matched to a gene: 13. Germline values: CDR1 MNHEY, CDR2 SVGAGI. The CDR3: CASSPRGEGYNEQYF. DNA of the CDR3: TGTGCCAGCAGTCCGCGGGGGGAGGGTTACAATGAGCAGTACTTC.

The rearrangement uses TRBV27 and TRBJ1-1, with D unclear. CDR1 is MNHEY and CDR2 is SMNVEV in the germline V gene (reference sequence). Trimming took off 3 bases at V and 0 bases at J, with 11 bases between the two ends. The length of the CDR3 is 15 residues. CDR3 bases: TGTGCCAGCAGTTTGCGCAATTTGATGAACACTGAAGCTTTCTTT. This sequence encodes CASSLRNLMNTEAFF.